The 20 T cell receptor beta chains reported below all come from one sample, sequenced in a study of blood T cell repertoires in COVID-19 (dated by TCRdb to the early 2020s). The library was obtained by the immunoSEQ multiplex PCR assay. TCRdb re-hosts the immuneACCESS table, in-frame sequences only. Its copies lack some clones; in the studies checked, an unresolved V gene accounts for under half of them, and the cause for the rest is not known. For this sample the table gives 250,000 to 300,000 clones, of which approximately 85% were detected only once. The top ten clones comprise roughly 0.8% of the sample. Sequencing was done on a sample of peripheral blood. These receptors were obtained from a woman aged 25 to 39 with acute or convalescent COVID-19.

This chain links TRBV19 with TRBJ1-5; 10 bases agree with TRBD1. In germline, CDR1 is LNHDA, CDR2 SQIVND (reference sequence). Trimming removed 3 bases from V and 6 bases from J; junction bases left unmatched: 5. This CDR3 is built from 15 residues. The CDR3: CASSIRTGGIQPQHF. CDR3 sequence (DNA): TGTGCCAGTAGTATCAGGACAGGGGGAATTCAGCCCCAGCATTTT.

The chain joins TRBV19 to TRBJ2-5; TRBD2 matches at 7 bases. V lost 6 bases and J lost 5; bases outside the gene matches: 6. The CDR3 contains 13 residues. In germline, CDR1 is LNHDA, CDR2 SQIVND (reference sequence). The CDR3 coding sequence is TGTGCCAGTAGACTCCTGGGGGGGGAGACCCAGTACTTC. This codes for CASRLLGGETQYF.

For the CDR3, the DNA is TGTGCCAGCAGTTTATGGGCTAGCGGGAGTGGTGAGCAGTACTTC. Its protein is CASSLWASGSGEQYF. The V and J genes are TRBV27 and TRBJ2-7; 10 positions match TRBD2. The CDR3 spans 15 residues. V was clipped by 1 base and J by 7 bases; unmatched bases: 7. CDR1 is MNHEY, CDR2 SMNVEV, per germline (reference sequence).

The CDR3 DNA follows: TGTGCCAGCAGCCCCCAGCGGGCATCCTACAATGAGCAGTTCTTC. This codes for CASSPQRASYNEQFF. The rearrangement joins TRBV7-3 to TRBJ2-1; a weak D match, TRBD2 (6 bases). V lost 5 bases and J lost 1, with 12 bases in between. The CDR3 consists of 15 residues. Germline-derived CDR1 and CDR2 are SGHTA and FQGTGA.

This clone was seen just once. The chain uses TRBV27 and TRBJ2-1, with 11 bases aligning to TRBD1. The J segment lost 1 base and the V segment lost 7 bases, leaving 6 bases of the junction unmatched. The CDR3 runs 16 residues. Germline V gene lookup returns CDR1 MNHEY and CDR2 SMNVEV (reference sequence). The chain's CDR3 is CASTRTGGFSYNEQFF. The CDR3 DNA reads as TGTGCCAGCACCCGGACAGGGGGCTTTTCCTACAATGAGCAGTTCTTC.

The chain recombines TRBV5-1 with TRBJ2-3; D perhaps matches TRBD1 (7 bases). The V and J ends lost 8 bases and 0 bases respectively, with 13 bases between them. This CDR3 has 14 amino acids. Germline V gene data show CDR1 as SGHRS and CDR2 as YFSETQ. CDR3 nucleotide sequence: TGCGCCAGTCGGGCAGGGGGGAGCACAGATACGCAGTATTTT. Translated: CASRAGGSTDTQYF.

The CDR3 coding sequence is TGTGCCAGCAGCATGGACAAGCAAGAGACCCAGTACTTC. It encodes CASSMDKQETQYF. The J gene is TRBJ2-5, the V gene TRBV7-9, with D perhaps matching TRBD1 (5 bases). V lost 5 bases and J lost 2, with 9 bases in between. The CDR3 extends over 13 amino acids. Germline V CDR1 and CDR2: SEHNR, FQNEAQ (reference sequence).

A few counts support this clone. The chain combines TRBV6-2 or TRBV6-3 with TRBJ2-7; the match to TRBD2 covers 10 bases. V was clipped by 5 bases and J by 6 bases; unmatched bases: 7. CDR3 length: 14 residues. CDR1 is MNHEY and CDR2 is SVGEGT in the germline V gene. The CDR3 loop is CASSGLAGVGEQYF. In DNA, the CDR3 is TGTGCCAGCAGTGGCCTAGCGGGAGTTGGCGAGCAGTACTTC.

This chain joins TRBV19 and TRBJ1-6; 8 nucleotides agree with TRBD1. Germline V gene data show CDR1 as LNHDA and CDR2 as SQIVND (reference sequence). The CDR3 covers 13 residues. The junction had 8 bases not matched to a gene; V was cut back by 11 bases and J by 8 bases. The CDR3 protein is CAGQGERDSPLHF. CDR3 DNA sequence: TGTGCCGGACAGGGCGAGCGGGATTCACCCCTCCACTTT.

V usage is TRBV6-5 and J usage is TRBJ2-7, with 10 bases fitting TRBD1. The CDR3 runs to 13 residues. J lost 5 bases, V lost 7 bases, and 5 bases had no gene match. Germline assignment: CDR1 MNHEY and CDR2 SVGAGI. The CDR3, as DNA: TGTGCCAGCAAACGACAGGGGGCCCACGAGCAGTACTTC. Its protein product is CASKRQGAHEQYF.

This clone occurred once. The V call is TRBV13, the J call TRBJ1-6; TRBD1 agrees at 10 bases. The trim removed 3 bases at V and 4 bases at J, leaving 6 bases unmatched. The CDR3 is made up of 17 amino acids. Germline CDR1 PRHDT, CDR2 FYEKMQ (reference sequence). The CDR3 loop reads CASSFKGTGVYNSPLHF. The CDR3 region has the DNA TGTGCCAGCAGCTTCAAGGGGACAGGGGTTTATAATTCACCCCTCCACTTT.

The J gene is TRBJ1-4, the V gene TRBV9; a weak D match, TRBD1 (5 bases). The CDR3 is made up of 14 amino acids. V was shortened by 4 bases and J by 8 bases, with 15 bases between the two germline ends. The germline V gene encodes CDR1 SGDLS and CDR2 YYNGEE. The CDR3 loop reads CASSLDSRGEKLFF. CDR3 bases: TGTGCCAGCAGCCTTGACAGTCGGGGGGAAAAACTGTTTTTT.

This rearrangement joins TRBV9 to TRBJ2-1; 13 positions agree with TRBD2. The CDR3 loop spans 19 amino acids. V lost 0 bases and J lost 5; bases outside the gene matches: 11. Looked up from germline, CDR1 is SGDLS and CDR2 is YYNGEE. The CDR3 DNA sequence: TGTGCCAGCAGCGTAGAAGCGTGGGGGACTAGCGGGACCAACAATGAGCAGTTCTTC. The encoded protein is CASSVEAWGTSGTNNEQFF.

V is TRBV19 and J is TRBJ1-1; D is uncertain. The germline V and J ends were trimmed by 3 bases and 1 base, with 9 bases remaining between them. CDR1 and CDR2 from the germline V gene are LNHDA and SQIVND (reference sequence). This CDR3 is 14 amino acids long. CDR3 sequence: CASSIAGGNTEAFF. Written as DNA, the CDR3 is TGTGCCAGTAGTATTGCCGGAGGGAACACTGAAGCTTTCTTT.

The chain joins TRBV6-5 to TRBJ2-2, with TRBD1 matching 7 bases. The length of the CDR3 is 16 residues. The V and J ends lost 0 bases and 4 bases, in that order; junction bases with no gene match: 5. Per germline, CDR1 MNHEY and CDR2 SVGAGI. The CDR3 is CASSYSPGQSTGELFF. The CDR3, as DNA: TGTGCCAGCAGTTACTCGCCGGGACAGTCCACCGGGGAGCTGTTTTTT.

The rearrangement uses TRBV9 and TRBJ2-6, with TRBD1 matching 8 bases. Trimming took 4 bases from V and 12 from J; bases not matched to a gene: 12. Looked up from germline, CDR1 is SGDLS and CDR2 is YYNGEE. This CDR3 region has 15 residues. The CDR3 bases are TGTGCCAGCAGCTCCCAGGGGGCCCTCGTAGGCGTCCTGACTTTC. Its translation is CASSSQGALVGVLTF.

This chain joins TRBV5-4 and TRBJ2-1; D possibly corresponds to TRBD2 (5 bases). There are 16 residues in the CDR3. The V gene lost 3 bases and the J gene lost 0 bases, with 13 bases spanning the gap. CDR1 SGHNT and CDR2 YYREEE come from the germline V gene (reference sequence). The CDR3 coding sequence is TGTGCCAGCAGCTCAGGCGGGCAGAGCTCCTACAATGAGCAGTTCTTC. The encoded protein is CASSSGGQSSYNEQFF.

The chain carries TRBV5-1 and TRBJ2-7; D gene ambiguous. The CDR3 covers 13 residues. Trimming removed 2 bases from V and 5 bases from J, with 11 bases in between. Germline-derived CDR1 and CDR2 are SGHRS and YFSETQ. CDR3 protein: CASSFSGAHEQYF. CDR3 DNA sequence: TGCGCCAGCAGCTTCTCTGGAGCCCACGAGCAGTACTTC.

V and J are TRBV12-5 and TRBJ1-5; the match to TRBD1 covers 8 bases. The germline CDR1 and CDR2 sequences are LGHNT and FRNRAP. The junction had 10 bases not matched to a gene; V was cut back by 7 bases and J by 8 bases. The CDR3 spans 14 residues. The CDR3 sequence is CASAGGQVGEPQHF. CDR3 DNA sequence: TGTGCTAGTGCTGGGGGACAGGTGGGTGAGCCCCAGCATTTT. Together with reference TRBV12-5 and TRBJ1-5, the CDR3 gives the full variable domain: DARVTQTPRHKVTEMGQEVTMRCQPILGHNTVFWYRQTMMQGLELLAYFRNRAPLDDSGMPKDRFSAEMPDATLATLKIQPSEPRDSAVYFCASAGGQVGEPQHFGDGTRLSIL.

This sequence joins TRBV28 and TRBJ2-1; TRBD2 agrees at 10 bases. The V gene's germline CDR1 is MDHEN and CDR2 SYDVKM. Unmatched junction bases numbered 8, after V lost 7 bases and J lost 8 bases. There are 14 residues in the CDR3. The CDR3 nucleotides are TGTGCCAGCACACCTAGCGGGAGTTCCTATGAGCAGTTCTTC. Translation: CASTPSGSSYEQFF.